These T cell receptor beta chains were read from a single sample in a study of cytomegalovirus exposure and HLA in healthy donors. Assay used: immunoSEQ multiplex PCR; TCRdb lists only in-frame clones, some missing. Among roughly 150,000 clones listed, roughly 83% were seen once. Input material: PBMCs. The receptors stem from a young woman in good health and CMV-seronegative. Both conserved end residues are part of each CDR3. A D gene is named only where the DNA matches it firmly. The size field is filled for only some rows; it gives once, few, many or a size class.

J | V | D | size | CDR3 | DNA
TRBJ2-7 | TRBV18 | TRBD2 | - | CASSPRGGNDYTGEQYF | TGTGCCAGCTCACCCCGGGGGGGGAACGACTACACGGGGGAGCAGTACTTC
TRBJ1-6 | TRBV10-3 | TRBD1 | once | CAITDRDNSPLHF | TGTGCCATCACCGACAGGGATAATTCACCCCTCCACTTT
TRBJ2-1 | TRBV19 | TRBD1 | - | CASSAPRRDRLYNEQFF | TGTGCCAGTAGTGCACCCCGCCGGGACAGACTTTACAATGAGCAGTTCTTC
TRBJ1-1 | TRBV6-1 | TRBD1 | - | CASRGTQGLSEAFF | TGTGCCAGCAGGGGTACACAGGGGTTGAGTGAAGCTTTCTTT
TRBJ1-1 | TRBV21-1 | - | - | CASSKDRGTEAFF | TGTGCCAGCAGCAAGGACAGGGGAACTGAAGCTTTCTTT
TRBJ2-6 | TRBV6-5 | - | - | CASSEPNVLTF | TGTGCCAGCAGCGAGCCGAACGTCCTGACTTTC
TRBJ1-4 | TRBV18 | TRBD1 | - | CASSPGQGPNEKLFF | TGTGCCAGCTCACCGGGACAGGGCCCGAATGAAAAACTGTTTTTT
TRBJ1-1 | TRBV28 | - | - | CASRSQGGRTTEAFF | TGTGCCAGCAGATCACAGGGTGGGAGAACCACTGAAGCTTTCTTT
TRBJ1-4 | TRBV19 | - | - | CASSLGHRNEKLFF | TGTGCCAGTAGTTTGGGACACCGTAATGAAAAACTGTTTTTT
TRBJ2-7 | TRBV6-1 | - | few | CASSEARGTLYEQYF | TGTGCCAGCAGTGAAGCGCGGGGCACCCTTTACGAGCAGTACTTC
TRBJ1-2 | TRBV28 | - | - | CASSFARRLGAYGYTF | TGTGCCAGCAGTTTTGCAAGGCGGCTTGGGGCCTATGGCTACACCTTC
TRBJ2-7 | TRBV7-2 | - | - | CASSLAGNSYEQYF | TGTGCCAGCAGCTTGGCCGGGAATAGCTACGAGCAGTACTTC
TRBJ2-5 | TRBV6-5 | - | - | CASIFRTLQYF | TGTGCCAGCATCTTCCGGACTCTCCAGTACTTC
TRBJ1-1 | TRBV30 | - | - | CAWRAYTEAFF | TGTGCCTGGAGAGCCTACACTGAAGCTTTCTTT
TRBJ2-7 | TRBV30 | TRBD2 | - | CACTKRGLTYEQYF | TGTGCCTGTACCAAGCGGGGGCTAACCTACGAGCAGTACTTC
TRBJ1-4 | TRBV9 | - | - | CASTTSGRPITEKLFF | TGTGCCAGCACGACGAGCGGAAGGCCAATTACTGAAAAACTGTTTTTT
TRBJ2-1 | TRBV30 | TRBD1 | - | CATSGGVRSYNEQFF | TGTGCCACCTCAGGGGGCGTAAGGTCCTACAATGAGCAGTTCTTC
TRBJ2-3 | TRBV10-1 | - | - | CASSSARITDTQYF | TGCGCCAGCAGTAGCGCAAGGATTACAGATACGCAGTATTTT
TRBJ1-5 | TRBV7-6 | TRBD1 | - | CASSSGTGVSQPQHF | TGTGCCAGCAGCTCCGGGACAGGGGTCTCTCAGCCCCAGCATTTT
TRBJ1-5 | TRBV9 | - | - | CASSVSESNQPQHF | TGTGCCAGCAGCGTATCCGAGTCCAATCAGCCCCAGCATTTT
TRBJ2-7 | TRBV7-8 | TRBD2 | - | CASSLWGSGGYEQYF | TGTGCCAGCAGCTTATGGGGTAGCGGGGGTTACGAGCAGTACTTC
TRBJ1-2 | TRBV21-1 | - | - | CASRIWTGGSYGYTF | TGTGCCAGCAGGATTTGGACAGGGGGTTCCTATGGCTACACCTTC
TRBJ2-5 | TRBV9 | TRBD1 | - | CASSAKQGKPVMQETQYF | TGTGCCAGCAGCGCCAAACAGGGGAAACCCGTCATGCAAGAGACCCAGTACTTC
TRBJ1-5 | TRBV27 | TRBD1 | - | CASSLKGQGAFSNQPQHF | TGTGCCAGCAGTTTAAAGGGACAGGGGGCGTTTAGCAATCAGCCCCAGCATTTT
TRBJ2-7 | TRBV5-4 | TRBD2 | - | CASSGSGGYEQYF | TGTGCCAGCAGCGGTAGCGGGGGCTACGAGCAGTACTTC
TRBJ1-1 | TRBV5-1 | - | - | CASIPAQGGRVNTEAFF | TGCGCCAGCATCCCCGCCCAGGGTGGTCGGGTGAACACTGAAGCTTTCTTT
TRBJ2-7 | TRBV10-1 | - | - | CASSRQVEGEQYF | TGCGCCAGCAGCCGACAGGTAGAGGGTGAGCAGTACTTC
TRBJ2-2 | TRBV5-1 | TRBD1 | - | CASSFQTGASTGELFF | TGCGCCAGCAGCTTTCAAACAGGGGCGAGCACCGGGGAGCTGTTTTTT
TRBJ2-5 | TRBV5-1 | - | - | CASSLTANTQETQYF | TGCGCCAGCAGCTTGACAGCTAATACACAAGAGACCCAGTACTTC
TRBJ2-1 | TRBV2 | - | - | CASTGPRGRGKTYNEQFF | TGTGCCAGCACCGGCCCGCGGGGGCGCGGTAAGACCTACAATGAGCAGTTCTTC
TRBJ2-1 | TRBV6-4 | TRBD2 | few | CASSVAGDYNEQFF | TGTGCCAGCAGTGTAGCGGGGGACTACAATGAGCAGTTCTTC
TRBJ2-1 | TRBV2 | TRBD2 | - | CASSDGRGGNEQFF | TGTGCCAGCAGTGACGGGAGGGGGGGCAATGAGCAGTTCTTC
TRBJ2-5 | TRBV30 | TRBD2 | - | CAGKLAPQETQYF | TGTGCCGGAAAACTAGCGCCCCAAGAGACCCAGTACTTC
TRBJ1-5 | TRBV5-1 | TRBD1 | - | CASSLAPTGTGGNQPQHF | TGCGCCAGCAGCTTAGCCCCAACCGGGACAGGGGGCAATCAGCCCCAGCATTTT
TRBJ1-3 | TRBV2 | - | - | CASRQAPNSGNTIYF | TGTGCCAGCAGACAGGCCCCAAACTCTGGAAACACCATATATTTT
TRBJ1-4 | TRBV15 | TRBD1 | - | CATSRAGQGVEKLFF | TGTGCCACCAGCAGAGCGGGACAGGGAGTTGAAAAACTGTTTTTT
TRBJ2-7 | TRBV30 | TRBD1 | - | CAWRKGALSYEQYF | TGTGCCTGGAGGAAGGGGGCCCTTTCCTACGAGCAGTACTTC
TRBJ2-7 | TRBV28 | - | - | CASSFFGGPQRYF | TGTGCCAGCAGTTTCTTCGGGGGTCCTCAAAGGTACTTC
TRBJ2-7 | TRBV10-2 | TRBD1 | - | CASKAGQGSYEQYF | TGCGCCAGCAAGGCGGGACAGGGCTCCTACGAGCAGTACTTC
TRBJ1-1 | TRBV5-1 | TRBD1 | - | CASRKLQGQNTEAFF | TGCGCCAGCAGAAAGTTACAGGGGCAGAACACTGAAGCTTTCTTT
TRBJ2-4 | TRBV29-1 | - | - | CSALQRGNSQYF | TGCAGCGCCTTACAGAGGGGGAACAGTCAGTACTTC
TRBJ1-4 | TRBV7-2 | - | - | CASSPRVREKLFF | TGTGCCAGCAGCCCCCGAGTTCGGGAAAAACTGTTTTTT
TRBJ1-2 | TRBV4-2 | - | - | CASSQGLPGGYTF | TGTGCCAGCAGCCAAGGACTCCCGGGAGGCTACACCTTC
TRBJ1-1 | TRBV7-3 | - | - | CASSISRGTEAFF | TGTGCCAGCAGCATTTCCAGGGGCACTGAAGCTTTCTTT
TRBJ2-5 | TRBV5-1 | TRBD2 | - | CASSSAGGETQYF | TGCGCCAGCAGCTCAGCGGGGGGGGAGACCCAGTACTTC
TRBJ2-7 | TRBV28 | - | - | CASSKQGAPLYEQYF | TGTGCCAGCAGCAAACAGGGAGCACCTCTCTACGAGCAGTACTTC
TRBJ2-7 | TRBV27 | TRBD1 | - | CASSLSGQGLYEQYF | TGTGCCAGCAGTTTATCGGGACAGGGTCTATACGAGCAGTACTTC
TRBJ2-2 | TRBV10-1 | - | - | CASSESHEVGELFF | TGCGCCAGCAGTGAGTCTCACGAGGTCGGGGAGCTGTTTTTT
TRBJ2-1 | TRBV7-3 | TRBD2 | - | CASSLRGGRADEQFF | TGTGCCAGCAGCTTACGGGGGGGCCGGGCGGATGAGCAGTTCTTC
TRBJ2-7 | TRBV5-1 | - | - | CASSLLSRGNEQYF | TGCGCCAGCAGCTTGTTGAGTCGAGGGAACGAGCAGTACTTC
TRBJ2-6 | TRBV9 | - | few | CASSVSLDSGANVLTF | TGTGCCAGCAGCGTAAGCTTAGACTCTGGGGCCAACGTCCTGACTTTC
TRBJ2-4 | TRBV5-6 | TRBD2 | - | CASSWGGGSKNIQYF | TGTGCCAGCAGCTGGGGCGGGGGAAGCAAAAACATTCAGTACTTC
TRBJ1-5 | TRBV19 | TRBD1 | - | CASTAQGSGQPQHF | TGTGCCAGTACCGCACAGGGGTCCGGTCAGCCCCAGCATTTT
TRBJ2-5 | TRBV6-6 | TRBD2 | - | CASGPSGGFQETQYF | TGTGCCAGCGGACCTAGCGGGGGTTTCCAAGAGACCCAGTACTTC
TRBJ1-3 | TRBV5-1 | TRBD1 | - | CASSENTGAGNTIYF | TGCGCCAGCAGCGAAAATACAGGGGCTGGAAACACCATATATTTT
TRBJ2-2 | TRBV7-3 | TRBD1 | - | CASSFDRANTGELFF | TGTGCCAGCAGCTTCGACAGGGCAAACACCGGGGAGCTGTTTTTT
TRBJ2-7 | TRBV9 | TRBD2 | - | CASSGTSGGSYEQYF | TGTGCCAGCAGCGGAACTAGCGGGGGGAGCTACGAGCAGTACTTC
TRBJ1-2 | TRBV7-3 | - | - | CASSLTGRLGGSNYGYTF | TGTGCCAGCAGCTTAACGGGACGATTGGGAGGGTCCAACTATGGCTACACCTTC
TRBJ2-5 | TRBV28 | - | once | CASTKDGARAQYF | TGTGCCAGCACAAAAGATGGGGCCCGGGCCCAGTACTTC